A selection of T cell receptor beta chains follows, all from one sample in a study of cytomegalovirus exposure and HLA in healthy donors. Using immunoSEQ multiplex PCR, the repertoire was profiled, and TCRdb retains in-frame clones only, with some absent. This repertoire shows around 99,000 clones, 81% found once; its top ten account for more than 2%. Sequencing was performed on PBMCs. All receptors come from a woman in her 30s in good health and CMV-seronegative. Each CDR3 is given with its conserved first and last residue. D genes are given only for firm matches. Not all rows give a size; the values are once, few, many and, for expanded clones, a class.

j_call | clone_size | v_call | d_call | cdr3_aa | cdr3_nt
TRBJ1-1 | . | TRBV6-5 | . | CASRRPGSTEAFF | TGTGCCAGCAGACGCCCGGGGAGCACTGAAGCTTTCTTT
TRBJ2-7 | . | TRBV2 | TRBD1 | CASTTGGSYEQYF | TGTGCCAGCACGACAGGGGGCAGTTACGAGCAGTACTTC
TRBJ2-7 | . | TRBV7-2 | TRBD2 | CASSRTSGNDEQYF | TGTGCCAGCAGCCGGACTAGCGGGAACGACGAGCAGTACTTC
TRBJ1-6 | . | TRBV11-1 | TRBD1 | CASSLVPGQGYNSPLHF | TGTGCCAGCAGCTTAGTGCCGGGACAGGGATATAATTCACCCCTCCACTTT
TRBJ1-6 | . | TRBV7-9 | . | CASSYMTAYNSPLHF | TGTGCCAGCAGCTATATGACAGCCTATAATTCACCCCTCCACTTT
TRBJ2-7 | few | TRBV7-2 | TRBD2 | CASSLDGGGQYEQYF | TGTGCCAGCAGCTTAGATGGGGGAGGGCAGTACGAGCAGTACTTC
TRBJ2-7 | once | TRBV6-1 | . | CASSPSGGLEYF | TGTGCCAGCAGTCCCTCGGGGGGCTTAGAGTACTTC
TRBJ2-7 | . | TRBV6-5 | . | CASSFAAVAYSYEQYF | TGTGCCAGCAGTTTCGCCGCGGTCGCATACTCCTACGAGCAGTACTTC
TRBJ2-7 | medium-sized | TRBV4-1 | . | CASSQDPWSSYEQYF | TGCGCCAGCAGCCAAGATCCTTGGAGCTCCTACGAGCAGTACTTC
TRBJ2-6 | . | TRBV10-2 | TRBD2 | CASSAGGSTGANVLTF | TGCGCCAGCAGTGCGGGGGGTTCCACTGGGGCCAACGTCCTGACTTTC
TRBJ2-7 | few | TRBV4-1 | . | CASSRGAAYEQYF | TGCGCCAGCAGCCGGGGAGCGGCCTACGAGCAGTACTTC
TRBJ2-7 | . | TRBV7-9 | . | CASSGQTSYEQYF | TGTGCCAGCTCGGGACAAACTTCCTACGAGCAGTACTTC
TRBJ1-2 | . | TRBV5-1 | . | CASSLAESFGYTF | TGCGCCAGCAGCTTGGCCGAGTCATTCGGCTACACCTTC
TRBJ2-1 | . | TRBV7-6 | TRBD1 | CASSPQQGAHNEQFF | TGTGCCAGCAGCCCTCAACAGGGGGCCCACAATGAGCAGTTCTTC
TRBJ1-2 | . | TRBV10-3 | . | CAISEYPGSYGYTF | TGTGCCATCAGTGAGTATCCGGGTTCATATGGCTACACCTTC
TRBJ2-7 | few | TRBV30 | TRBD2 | CASSGSGSYEQYF | TGTGCCAGTAGCGGGAGTGGGTCCTACGAGCAGTACTTC
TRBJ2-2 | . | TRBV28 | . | CASSLLYTGELFF | TGTGCCAGCAGTTTACTTTACACCGGGGAGCTGTTTTTT
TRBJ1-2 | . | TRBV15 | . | CATSRGEENYGYTF | TGTGCCACCAGCAGAGGGGAGGAGAACTATGGCTACACCTTC
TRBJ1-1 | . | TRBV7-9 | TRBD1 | CASSSLRQGLATEAFF | TGTGCCAGCAGCTCACTCCGACAGGGCCTGGCCACTGAAGCTTTCTTT
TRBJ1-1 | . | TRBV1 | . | CTSSLPSRRTEAFF | TGCACCAGCAGCCTCCCAAGTAGGAGGACTGAAGCTTTCTTT
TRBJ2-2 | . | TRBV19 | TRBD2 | CASSIDPGLASEGTGELFF | TGTGCCAGTAGTATAGACCCGGGACTAGCGTCGGAGGGGACCGGGGAGCTGTTTTTT
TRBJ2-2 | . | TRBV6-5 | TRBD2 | CASSPQPTSPGELFF | TGTGCCAGCAGCCCACAACCGACTAGCCCCGGGGAGCTGTTTTTT
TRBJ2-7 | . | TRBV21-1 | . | CASNPKNDRGRTHEQYF | TGTGCCAGCAACCCAAAAAACGACAGGGGCCGTACCCACGAGCAGTACTTC
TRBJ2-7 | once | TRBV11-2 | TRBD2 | CASSFFTSGSYEQYF | TGTGCCAGCAGCTTCTTCACTAGCGGGAGCTACGAGCAGTACTTC
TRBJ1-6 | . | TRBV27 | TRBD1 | CASSPGQGRSPLHF | TGTGCCAGCAGTCCGGGACAGGGACGGTCACCCCTCCACTTT
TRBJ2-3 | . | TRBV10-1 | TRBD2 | CASRERGRAPEDTQYF | TGCGCCAGCAGAGAGCGCGGGAGGGCCCCGGAAGATACGCAGTATTTT
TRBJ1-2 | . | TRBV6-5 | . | CASSWQTNYGYTF | TGTGCCAGCAGTTGGCAGACTAACTATGGCTACACCTTC
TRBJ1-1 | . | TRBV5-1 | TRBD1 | CASSLGTGGNTEAFF | TGCGCCAGCAGCTTGGGGACAGGCGGAAACACTGAAGCTTTCTTT
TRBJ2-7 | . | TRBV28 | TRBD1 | CASSLRGQAYEQYF | TGTGCCAGCAGTTTAAGGGGACAGGCCTACGAGCAGTACTTC
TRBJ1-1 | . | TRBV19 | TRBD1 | CASSTGTGESEAFF | TGTGCCAGTAGCACCGGGACAGGGGAATCTGAAGCTTTCTTT
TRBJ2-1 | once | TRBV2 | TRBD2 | CATRPSGRSNEQFF | TGTGCCACCAGGCCTAGCGGGAGGTCTAATGAGCAGTTCTTC
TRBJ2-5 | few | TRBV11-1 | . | CASSRQASRTQETQYF | TGTGCCAGCAGCAGACAGGCTAGTAGGACCCAAGAGACCCAGTACTTC
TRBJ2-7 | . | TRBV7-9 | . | CSSRPSEGEQYF | TGTTCCAGCAGACCCTCTGAGGGCGAGCAGTACTTC
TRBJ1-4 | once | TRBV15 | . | CATSRVLSLNEKLFF | TGTGCCACCAGCAGAGTCTTATCTCTGAATGAAAAACTGTTTTTT
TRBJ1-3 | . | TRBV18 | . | CASSPIRSQGGNTIYF | TGTGCCAGCTCACCAATACGGTCCCAGGGGGGAAACACCATATATTTT
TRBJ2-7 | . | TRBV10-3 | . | CAISPTNYEQYF | TGTGCCATCAGCCCGACAAACTACGAGCAGTACTTC
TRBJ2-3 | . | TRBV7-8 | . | CASTVNTDTQYF | TGTGCCAGCACCGTTAATACAGATACGCAGTATTTT
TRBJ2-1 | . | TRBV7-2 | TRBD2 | CASSLRGGAGAFYNEQFF | TGTGCCAGCAGCTTGAGAGGGGGAGCGGGAGCATTCTACAATGAGCAGTTCTTC
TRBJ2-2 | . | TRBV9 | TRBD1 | CASSTGGRNTGELFF | TGTGCCAGCAGCACAGGGGGGCGGAACACCGGGGAGCTGTTTTTT
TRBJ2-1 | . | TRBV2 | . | CASSEVYEQFF | TGTGCCAGCAGTGAAGTCTATGAGCAGTTCTTC